This T cell receptor beta chain was retrieved from a study of T cells in Graves' hyperthyroidism and ophthalmopathy. RNA transcripts yielded amplified TCR beta CDR3 regions. HTBI primers were used for first-round RT-PCR of the TCR CDR3. TCRdb called the multiplex PCR reads again in MiXCR, with one record for every CDR3 protein. The sample includes about 540,000 distinct CDR3 sequences, just over 45% of them seen just once. The germline V gene encodes CDR1 ENHRY and CDR2 SYGVKD. The V end was cut by 3 bases, the J end by 5 bases, with 22 bases between. This CDR3 contains 17 residues. The origin of this receptor is a woman between 18 and 30 years old with Graves' hyperthyroidism. Sequences were obtained from peripheral blood or thyroid tissue (not recorded which). The gene calls are TRBV10-3 and TRBJ1-1, with TRBD1 as a possible D gene (6 bases). The CDR3 DNA is TGTGCCATCAGTGAAGGCCCCGGACAGAGCCGTTATACTGAAGCTTTCTTT. This encodes CAISEGPGQSRYTEAFF.